Each of the 6 T cell receptor beta chains below was sequenced from the same sample in a study of T cell responses to AZD1222 COVID-19 vaccine (dated by TCRdb to about 2021). The method was the immunoSEQ multiplex PCR assay. TCRdb holds this immuneACCESS table with in-frame rearrangements only. Some clones are missing; in checked studies, unresolved V genes explain under half, and the rest has no known cause. The sample table records roughly 110,000 clones; about 90% of these occur just once. The top ten clones comprise 4.8% of the sample. The meaning of the sample's time point label: about 28 days (+/-7) after the second vaccine dose. Here the sequenced sample was peripheral blood, taken 28 days after the second AZD1222 dose. These receptors originate from an adult who received the AZD1222 COVID-19 vaccine.

J is TRBJ2-2 and V is TRBV30; no firm D call. Germline V lookup: CDR1 GTSNPN, CDR2 SVGIG (reference sequence). V was pared by 3 bases and J by 1 base, with 6 bases between. The CDR3 has 13 residues. For the CDR3, the DNA is TGTGCCTGGAGGATCGGGAACACCGGGGAGCTGTTTTTT. It specifies CAWRIGNTGELFF.

This clone has more than one count but fewer than ten. The V call is TRBV19, the J call TRBJ1-2; the D is unclear. This CDR3 region has 14 residues. V was pared by 3 bases and J by 5 bases, with 13 bases between. CDR1 and CDR2 from the germline V gene are LNHDA and SQIVND (reference sequence). DNA of the CDR3: TGTGCCAGTAGTATTGGCGGGAGAGGGTATGGCTACACCTTC. It codes for CASSIGGRGYGYTF. Using reference TRBV19 and TRBJ1-2 for the parts outside the CDR3, the full variable domain is DGGITQSPKYLFRKEGQNVTLSCEQNLNHDAMYWYRQDPGQGLRLIYYSQIVNDFQKGDIAEGYSVSREKKESFPLTVTSAQKNPTAFYLCASSIGGRGYGYTFGSGTRLTVV.

J is TRBJ2-2 and V is TRBV7-9, with 7 bases fitting TRBD2. The germline CDR1 and CDR2 sequences are SEHNR and FQNEAQ (reference sequence). This CDR3 is 17 amino acids long. V dropped 4 bases and J dropped 0; count of bases not matched to a gene: 8. The CDR3 here is CASSSMRGKSNTGELFF. As DNA, the CDR3 is TGTGCCAGCAGCTCTATGCGGGGGAAATCGAACACCGGGGAGCTGTTTTTT.

This clone was picked up a small number of times. The chain's CDR3 is CASSARQEQPQHF. CDR3 in DNA: TGTGCCAGCAGCGCCCGACAGGAGCAGCCCCAGCATTTT. The gene calls are TRBV7-8 and TRBJ1-5, with a tentative D call TRBD1 (6 bases). CDR1 and CDR2 (germline): SGHVS, FQNEAQ. V was clipped by 5 bases and J by 7 bases, with 12 bases between them. This CDR3 spans 13 amino acids.

The J gene is TRBJ2-2, the V gene TRBV28; D unresolved. Germline V gene sequence: CDR1 MDHEN, CDR2 SYDVKM. The CDR3 is 12 amino acids. Trimming took 3 bases from V and 6 from J, leaving 5 bases between them. The CDR3 sequence: CASSFSAGELFF. CDR3 nucleotides: TGTGCCAGCAGTTTTTCCGCCGGGGAGCTGTTTTTT.

The chain uses TRBV11-2 and TRBJ2-1; D perhaps matches TRBD2 (7 bases). This CDR3 has 15 residues. The V gene lost 7 bases and the J gene lost 4 bases, with 17 bases spanning the gap. Germline-derived CDR1 and CDR2 are SGHAT and FQNNGV. CDR3 region: CASNIGGGGYNEQFF. The CDR3 bases are TGTGCCAGCAACATAGGGGGGGGAGGATACAATGAGCAGTTCTTC.